The 30 T cell receptor beta chains given below trace back to one sample, sequenced in a study of blood T cell repertoires in COVID-19. Generated by immunoSEQ multiplex PCR, the TCRdb table keeps only in-frame clones and is missing some. Among some 200,000 clones, more than 80% were seen once, and the ten largest hold about 3.3%. The sample taken for sequencing was PBMCs or T cells enriched from blood (not recorded which). The receptors derive from a woman between 18 and 29 years old in a cohort exposed to, infected with or recovered from COVID-19 (not recorded which).

The chain employs TRBV19 and TRBJ2-5, with D possibly TRBD1 on 6 matching bases. CDR1 is LNHDA and CDR2 is SQIVND in the germline V gene (reference sequence). V shed 8 bases and J shed 0 bases, with 7 bases lying between them. CDR3 size: 12 residues. CDR3 nucleotide sequence: TGTGCCAGTGGGGACAACCAAGAGACCCAGTACTTC. It is translated as CASGDNQETQYF.

The rearrangement uses TRBV19 and TRBJ1-5; the match to TRBD1 covers 7 bases. The CDR3 runs 17 residues. Germline-derived CDR1 and CDR2 are LNHDA and SQIVND (reference sequence). V was clipped by 4 bases and J by 6 bases; unmatched bases: 15. The CDR3 sequence: CASSTNHPTGAGQPQHF. Here the CDR3 DNA reads TGTGCCAGTAGTACTAACCACCCCACAGGGGCGGGTCAGCCCCAGCATTTT.

The gene calls are TRBV2 and TRBJ1-1, with TRBD1 as a possible D gene (5 bases). The V end was cut by 7 bases, the J end by 1 base, with 13 bases between. Germline values: CDR1 SNHLY, CDR2 FYNNEI. The CDR3 extends over 14 amino acids. CDR3: CASKRDSKNTEAFF. The DNA of the CDR3 is TGTGCCAGCAAGAGGGACTCCAAGAACACTGAAGCTTTCTTT.

The chain joins TRBV27 to TRBJ1-5; 9 bases map to TRBD1. The V segment lost 5 bases and the J segment 6 bases; nucleotides outside the gene matches: 5. The length of the CDR3 is 14 residues. Germline V gene data show CDR1 as MNHEY and CDR2 as SMNVEV (reference sequence). This CDR3 is CASSLTGGFQPQHF. As DNA, the CDR3 is TGTGCCAGCAGTCTTACAGGGGGCTTTCAGCCCCAGCATTTT.

This clone was detected only a few times. This chain joins TRBV2 and TRBJ2-1; D perhaps matches TRBD1 (6 bases). The CDR3 spans 15 residues. CDR1 and CDR2 from the germline V gene are SNHLY and FYNNEI. V was clipped by 5 bases and J by 4 bases, with 15 bases between them. The CDR3 bases are TGTGCCAGCAGTCTTGACAGGTCCGAATACAATGAGCAGTTCTTC. It specifies CASSLDRSEYNEQFF.

V is TRBV25-1 and J is TRBJ1-4, with 10 bases matching TRBD1. After removal of 5 bases from V and 7 bases from J, the junction contained 4 bases not matched to a gene. The CDR3 is 14 amino acids. The germline V gene has CDR1 MGHDK and CDR2 SYGVNS. As DNA, the CDR3 is TGTGCCAGCAGTTGGACAGGGGGTGGTGAAAAACTGTTTTTT. Protein: CASSWTGGGEKLFF.

V gene TRBV14 combines with J gene TRBJ2-2; 7 bases align to TRBD1. Germline V lookup: CDR1 SGHDN, CDR2 FVKESK. The CDR3 sequence is 16 residues long. The V segment lost 1 base and the J segment 9 bases; nucleotides outside the gene matches: 11. CDR3 amino acids: CASSQVQRQGWRELFF. The CDR3 coding sequence is TGTGCCAGCAGCCAAGTGCAAAGACAGGGTTGGCGGGAGCTGTTTTTT. The full variable domain, with the rest looked up from reference TRBV14 and TRBJ2-2, is EAGVTQFPSHSVIEKGQTVTLRCDPISGHDNLYWYRRVMGKEIKFLLHFVKESKQDESGMPNNRFLAERTGGTYSTLKVQPAELEDSGVYFCASSQVQRQGWRELFFGEGSRLTVL.

V is TRBV18 and J is TRBJ1-3, with 8 bases fitting TRBD1. The CDR3 covers 14 residues. J lost 6 bases, V lost 4 bases, and 5 bases had no gene match. Germline V gene sequence: CDR1 KGHSH, CDR2 LQKENI. The CDR3 sequence is CASSQDRGVNTIYF. CDR3 in DNA: TGTGCCAGCTCACAAGACAGGGGAGTAAACACCATATATTTT. The full variable domain, in which reference TRBV18 and TRBJ1-3 provide the parts outside the CDR3, is NAGVMQNPRHLVRRRGQEARLRCSPMKGHSHVYWYRQLPEEGLKFMVYLQKENIIDESGMPKERFSAEFPKEGPSILRIQQVVRGDSAAYFCASSQDRGVNTIYFGEGSWLTVV.

The chain is built from TRBV5-6 and TRBJ2-7; 7 bases fit TRBD1. V dropped 1 base and J dropped 2; count of bases not matched to a gene: 3. CDR1 and CDR2 (germline): SGHDT, YYEEEE. The CDR3 is made up of 14 amino acids. The CDR3 DNA is TGTGCCAGCAGCTTGCGAACAGGGGCCTACGAGCAGTACTTC. It translates to CASSLRTGAYEQYF.

J is TRBJ1-5 and V is TRBV7-2; perhaps TRBD1 as D (5 bases). Trimming removed 5 bases from V and 0 bases from J, with 11 bases in between. This CDR3 has 15 residues. Germline CDR1 SGHTA, CDR2 FQGNSA. The CDR3 reads CASSRGGNSNQPQHF. The CDR3 coding sequence is TGTGCCAGCAGCAGGGGCGGGAATAGCAATCAGCCCCAGCATTTT.

CDR3 in DNA: TGTGCCAGCAGCCCGGGGACCGGGACAGGCACTGAAGCTTTCTTT. Residues: CASSPGTGTGTEAFF. The chain joins TRBV28 to TRBJ1-1; TRBD1 matches 8 bases. Germline V gene data show CDR1 as MDHEN and CDR2 as SYDVKM. The CDR3 is 15 residues long. Trimming took 6 bases from V and 4 from J; bases not matched to a gene: 10.

The chain is built from TRBV19 and TRBJ2-5; 10 positions agree with TRBD1. The CDR3 has 15 residues. Trimming took 4 bases from V and 6 from J; bases not matched to a gene: 8. Germline V CDR1 and CDR2: LNHDA, SQIVND (reference sequence). In DNA, the CDR3 is TGTGCCAGTAGTACCCCGACAGGGGGCTTAAAGACCCAGTACTTC. Its protein product is CASSTPTGGLKTQYF.

The chain links TRBV24-1 to TRBJ2-6; 7 nucleotides match TRBD1. The CDR3 has 17 amino acids. In germline, CDR1 is KGHDR, CDR2 SFDVKD. The V segment lost 4 bases and the J segment 2 bases; nucleotides outside the gene matches: 7. The CDR3 bases are TGTGCCACCAGTGAACCGAGGACAGGCCCTGGGGCCAACGTCCTGACTTTC. Its translation: CATSEPRTGPGANVLTF.

This chain uses TRBV5-1 with TRBJ1-2; 7 bases line up with TRBD1. Trimming took 0 bases from V and 5 from J; bases not matched to a gene: 7. Germline CDR1 reads SGHRS; CDR2 reads YFSETQ. This CDR3 contains 15 residues. The CDR3 reads CASSLGGTAAYGYTF. For the CDR3, the DNA is TGCGCCAGCAGCTTGGGGGGGACAGCCGCTTATGGCTACACCTTC.

The chain is built from TRBV4-2 and TRBJ1-5, with TRBD1 matching 8 bases. The CDR3 has 16 residues. V shed 0 bases, J shed 5 bases, and the junction held 6 bases outside the gene matches. In germline, CDR1 is LGHNA, CDR2 YNFKEQ. The CDR3 loop reads CASSQDRDRGDQPQHF. In nucleotides, the CDR3 is TGTGCCAGCAGCCAAGATAGAGACAGGGGCGATCAGCCCCAGCATTTT.

This chain uses TRBV5-1 with TRBJ2-2, with D tentatively TRBD1 (6 bases). The CDR3 covers 13 residues. V gave up 3 bases and J gave up 9 bases, with 12 bases separating them. Per the germline V gene, CDR1 is SGHRS and CDR2 is YFSETQ. CDR3 in DNA: TGCGCCAGCAGCTACAGGGATCGGAGGGAGCTGTTTTTT. Residues: CASSYRDRRELFF. Variable domain in full (rest from reference TRBV5-1 and TRBJ2-2): KAGVTQTPRYLIKTRGQQVTLSCSPISGHRSVSWYQQTPGQGLQFLFEYFSETQRNKGNFPGRFSGRQFSNSRSEMNVSTLELGDSALYLCASSYRDRRELFFGEGSRLTVL.

The V call is TRBV28, the J call TRBJ1-2; the D gene is possibly TRBD1 (5 bases). Germline CDR1 MDHEN, CDR2 SYDVKM. V was clipped by 6 bases and J by 5 bases, with 13 bases between them. This CDR3 spans 13 amino acids. The CDR3 nucleotides are TGTGCCAGCAGCCAGGGACTGGGGTATGGCTACACCTTC. Its translation: CASSQGLGYGYTF.

This rearrangement joins TRBV6-1 to TRBJ1-5; perhaps TRBD1 as D (5 bases). The CDR3 loop spans 15 amino acids. Per germline, CDR1 MNHNS and CDR2 SASEGT. Trimming took 1 base from V and 1 from J, leaving 8 bases between them. CDR3 region: CASSEGGGSNQPQHF. Written as DNA, the CDR3 is TGTGCCAGCAGTGAAGGGGGGGGAAGCAATCAGCCCCAGCATTTT.

The chain uses TRBV30 and TRBJ1-2; D is undetermined. The CDR3 runs to 13 residues. The V end was cut by 2 bases, the J end by 4 bases, with 11 bases between. Germline assignment: CDR1 GTSNPN and CDR2 SVGIG (reference sequence). The CDR3 DNA follows: TGTGCCTGGAGTTCCGTCGAGATCTATGGCTACACCTTC. Amino acids: CAWSSVEIYGYTF.

The rearrangement links TRBV28 to TRBJ1-4; D may be TRBD1 (5 bases). The CDR3 has 14 amino acids. With 7 bases removed from V and 8 bases from J, the gap between germline ends came to 17 bases. Germline CDR1 and CDR2: MDHEN and SYDVKM. The CDR3, as DNA: TGTGCCAGCACCCTGACAGATTCTGTCGAAAAACTGTTTTTT. Protein: CASTLTDSVEKLFF.

The genes are TRBV19 and TRBJ1-1, with unresolved D. CDR3 length equals 14 residues. V shed 7 bases and J shed 4 bases, with 16 bases lying between them. Germline V CDR1 and CDR2: LNHDA, SQIVND (reference sequence). CDR3 coding DNA: TGTGCCAGTATCCCGACTGCGGTTGGCACTGAAGCTTTCTTT. This codes for CASIPTAVGTEAFF.

This clone occurred once. V is TRBV27 and J is TRBJ2-1; TRBD2 matches at 15 bases. From germline, CDR1 is MNHEY and CDR2 SMNVEV (reference sequence). The CDR3 spans 15 residues. V lost 10 bases to trimming and J lost 10 bases; unmatched junction nucleotides: 11. The CDR3 is CATRGLAGGDGEQFF. In DNA, the CDR3 is TGTGCCACCCGGGGACTAGCGGGAGGCGATGGGGAGCAGTTCTTC.

This clone was seen a handful of times. V and J are TRBV11-2 and TRBJ2-1; 8 bases line up with TRBD2. The ends lost 0 bases at V and 8 bases at J; junction bases unmatched: 6. The CDR3 consists of 15 residues. Germline lookup yields CDR1 SGHAT and CDR2 FQNNGV. CDR3 sequence (DNA): TGTGCCAGCAGCTTAGATCTGAGTAGCGGGGATGAGCAGTTCTTC. Translated, it gives CASSLDLSSGDEQFF.

This clone has just one count. V and J are TRBV7-9 and TRBJ2-7; 9 nucleotides match TRBD2. CDR1 and CDR2 (germline): SEHNR, FQNEAQ (reference sequence). This CDR3 is 16 amino acids long. The V segment lost 5 bases and the J segment 5 bases; nucleotides outside the gene matches: 13. CDR3 bases: TGTGCCAGCAGCCCCTTCGCGGGAGGGCCCGACGACGAGCAGTACTTC. This codes for CASSPFAGGPDDEQYF.

V gene TRBV7-3 combines with J gene TRBJ2-1, with D unclear. This CDR3 is 14 amino acids long. V was shortened by 0 bases and J by 9 bases, with 12 bases between the two germline ends. Germline V gene sequence: CDR1 SGHTA, CDR2 FQGTGA. The CDR3 nucleotides read TGTGCCAGCAGCTTAACGGAAAGGTCGGGTGAGCAGTTCTTC. Its protein product is CASSLTERSGEQFF.

This clone was counted a few times. The rearrangement joins TRBV5-1 to TRBJ2-2, with 8 bases fitting TRBD1. The germline V gene has CDR1 SGHRS and CDR2 YFSETQ. The CDR3 is 15 amino acids. V trimming: 3 bases; J trimming: 1 base; junction bases outside the gene matches: 2. The DNA of the CDR3 is TGCGCCAGCAGCTCCGGGACAGGGAACACCGGGGAGCTGTTTTTT. Encoded protein: CASSSGTGNTGELFF.

This sequence joins TRBV7-9 and TRBJ1-2; D remains unclear. V dropped 1 base and J dropped 8 bases, with 14 bases sitting between them. Germline assignment: CDR1 SEHNR and CDR2 FQNEAQ (reference sequence). The CDR3 extends over 14 amino acids. CDR3 amino acids: CASSLGTGEGGYTF. In nucleotides, the CDR3 is TGTGCCAGCAGCTTAGGTACCGGGGAAGGCGGCTACACCTTC.

V usage is TRBV4-1 and J usage is TRBJ1-5; D unclear. The germline V and J ends were trimmed by 6 bases and 4 bases, with 10 bases remaining between them. Germline CDR1 MGHRA, CDR2 YSYEKL. The CDR3 spans 13 residues. The CDR3 DNA follows: TGCGCCAGCAGTCTATCCCCGAATCAGCCCCAGCATTTT. Translated: CASSLSPNQPQHF.

In DNA form, the CDR3 reads TGTGCCAGCAGCGTGCCCGGGACAGATCTCTACGAGCAGTACTTC. As protein: CASSVPGTDLYEQYF. The chain employs TRBV5-6 and TRBJ2-7; TRBD1 matches 7 bases. Losses at the gene ends were 4 bases for V and 3 bases for J; bases not matched to a gene: 10. The CDR3 contains 15 residues. CDR1 and CDR2 from the germline V gene are SGHDT and YYEEEE. The full variable domain, its missing parts supplied by reference TRBV5-6 and TRBJ2-7, is DAGVTQSPTHLIKTRGQQVTLRCSPKSGHDTVSWYQQALGQGPQFIFQYYEEEERQRGNFPDRFSGHQFPNYSSELNVNALLLGDSALYLCASSVPGTDLYEQYFGPGTRLTVT.

This chain joins TRBV12-3 or TRBV12-4 and TRBJ2-5, with 9 bases fitting TRBD1. This CDR3 has 13 amino acids. The trim removed 6 bases at V and 5 bases at J, leaving 4 bases unmatched. The DNA of the CDR3 is TGTGCCAGCAGCGAGACAGGGGGGGAGACCCAGTACTTC. Translating it yields CASSETGGETQYF.